These T cell receptor beta chains were read from a single sample in a study of T cells in Graves' hyperthyroidism and ophthalmopathy. One entry per CDR3 protein results from TCRdb running MiXCR on the multiplex PCR reads. The data contain about 710,000 distinct CDR3 sequences, about 17% of them singletons. The sample taken for sequencing was blood. The receptors come from a man younger than 35 with Graves' hyperthyroidism. The CDR3 runs from the conserved cysteine through the conserved F or W. Each record gives: CDR3 protein, V gene.

CDR3aa: CSARAPRGTVTQYF
v_gene: TRBV20-1

CDR3aa: CATSDPLAGGINEQFF
v_gene: TRBV24-1

CDR3aa: CAISESFGRLAKNIQYF
v_gene: TRBV10-3

CDR3aa: CAISDTTTGSQYEQYF
v_gene: TRBV10-3

CDR3aa: CASSPAVGIPLYEQYF
v_gene: TRBV3-1

CDR3aa: CASRPGGLAEAFF
v_gene: TRBV6-1

CDR3aa: CAIRKTSGRNEQFF
v_gene: TRBV10-3

CDR3aa: CASSPTGADTDTQYF
v_gene: TRBV18

CDR3aa: CASSFYSGDYEQYF
v_gene: TRBV11-1

CDR3aa: CAISDGLAGGPSYEQYF
v_gene: TRBV10-3

CDR3aa: CASSGHVTGELFF
v_gene: TRBV7-9

CDR3aa: CASLTKTGEQYF
v_gene: TRBV7-9

CDR3aa: CASSENFYEQYF
v_gene: TRBV6-1

CDR3aa: CASSSAGGPLNEQFF
v_gene: TRBV7-3

CDR3aa: CASSHPRQEGTNEQFF
v_gene: TRBV7-9

CDR3aa: CASAQGLANQPQHF
v_gene: TRBV27

CDR3aa: CAWRGGFVEQFF
v_gene: TRBV30

CDR3aa: CASSFGTGAFYEQYF
v_gene: TRBV6-2/TRBV6-3

CDR3aa: CSASFGQVMNTEAFF
v_gene: TRBV20-1

CDR3aa: CASSPRRGRTDTQYF
v_gene: TRBV27

CDR3aa: CSARGLAIDTQYF
v_gene: TRBV20-1

CDR3aa: CSAGPDGWDNYGYTF
v_gene: TRBV20-1

CDR3aa: CSARALPDSNQPQHF
v_gene: TRBV20-1

CDR3aa: CASSRPDYEQYF
v_gene: TRBV3-1

CDR3aa: CASSHRVRNNEQFF
v_gene: TRBV3-1

CDR3aa: CSARASGRTSTDTQYF
v_gene: TRBV20-1

CDR3aa: CSARGLAPLYNEQFF
v_gene: TRBV20-1

CDR3aa: CAWIRDTESGNTIYF
v_gene: TRBV30

CDR3aa: CASGLVAQGGNQPQHF
v_gene: TRBV12-5

CDR3aa: CSVPGQGIRSYNEQFF
v_gene: TRBV29-1

CDR3aa: CASTEGGYEQYF
v_gene: TRBV10-2

CDR3aa: CATSISPNGNTEAFF
v_gene: TRBV15

CDR3aa: CASIRYLGARTDTQYF
v_gene: TRBV7-9

CDR3aa: CASGGQAATNEKLFF
v_gene: TRBV28

CDR3aa: CASSRANYNEQFF
v_gene: TRBV3-1

CDR3aa: CASSLEAGGIQYF
v_gene: TRBV11-2

CDR3aa: CASKTLNGGAGYGYTF
v_gene: TRBV27

CDR3aa: CASSSALRVADTQYF
v_gene: TRBV6-2/TRBV6-3

CDR3aa: CASSRQPDRGKHF
v_gene: TRBV4-1

CDR3aa: CASSLETSGINEQFF
v_gene: TRBV11-2

CDR3aa: CASSLRAGSEQFF
v_gene: TRBV7-2

CDR3aa: CASRRTGKAYEQYF
v_gene: TRBV6-1

CDR3aa: CSAPDSGRPYEQFF
v_gene: TRBV20-1

CDR3aa: CASSLAVRRASGRSAYEQYF
v_gene: TRBV7-2

CDR3aa: CASSYSTIDRVRTLRTEAFF
v_gene: TRBV6-5

CDR3aa: CASSLLSDIEAFF
v_gene: TRBV28

CDR3aa: CASRLDSADTQYF
v_gene: TRBV9

CDR3aa: CASSFTKAYEQYF
v_gene: TRBV7-9

CDR3aa: CASSEFGGVPNIQYF
v_gene: TRBV9

CDR3aa: CASRRGGAHGYTF
v_gene: TRBV5-4

CDR3aa: CASSQELRNEQFF
v_gene: TRBV4-2